The 9 T cell receptor beta chains below come from one sample, sequenced in a study of cytomegalovirus exposure and HLA in healthy donors. In the PCR, 60 Vbeta and 13 Jbeta primers were used. Sequencing was performed with immunoSEQ multiplex PCR; in TCRdb, only in-frame clones are kept and a portion is missing. Here the sample spans tens of thousands of clones, about 71% being singletons. Sequencing was done on a sample of PBMCs. Receptor source: a woman in her 50s in good health and CMV-seropositive.

The chain has TRBV10-3 and TRBJ1-2, with TRBD1 identical over 9 bases. The CDR3 has 17 residues. Germline CDR1 reads ENHRY; CDR2 reads SYGVKD. Germline trimming cut 6 bases from V and 5 bases from J; bases unmatched to any gene: 16. The CDR3 DNA reads as TGTGCCATCAGGGACAGGGGACCCCCTGTGAGAGGGTATGGCTACACCTTC. It codes for CAIRDRGPPVRGYGYTF.

The chain is built from TRBV19 and TRBJ2-7; the match to TRBD1 covers 7 bases. V trimming: 6 bases; J trimming: 0 bases; junction bases outside the gene matches: 5. Germline-derived CDR1 and CDR2 are LNHDA and SQIVND (reference sequence). The CDR3 is made up of 14 amino acids. The CDR3 DNA is TGTGCCAGTAGCTCCTGGGACAGCTCCTACGAGCAGTACTTC. Translation: CASSSWDSSYEQYF.

The chain is built from TRBV18 and TRBJ2-3; TRBD2 matches at 9 bases. V shed 5 bases and J 4 bases; nucleotides not matched to a gene: 13. The CDR3 consists of 17 residues. The V gene's germline CDR1 is KGHSH and CDR2 LQKENI. CDR3 sequence (DNA): TGTGCCAGCTCATCTAGCAATTTAGCGGGAGCCCCAGATACGCAGTATTTT. As protein: CASSSSNLAGAPDTQYF.

This sequence joins TRBV5-1 and TRBJ1-1, with TRBD1 matching over 10 bases. J gave up 4 bases and V 3 bases, and 12 bases lay outside the gene matches. This CDR3 has 17 residues. Germline assignment: CDR1 SGHRS and CDR2 YFSETQ. CDR3 sequence (DNA): TGCGCCAGCAGCTCCCCCCGGACAGGGGGGGGTCGCACTGAAGCTTTCTTT. It translates to CASSSPRTGGGRTEAFF.

Points on this clone: An end of the junction differs from the germline gene, which may be a read error. This chain joins TRBV11-3 and TRBJ2-1; D may be TRBD2 (6 bases). This CDR3 has 13 amino acids. Germline CDR1 reads SGHNT; CDR2 reads YENEEA. In nucleotides, the CDR3 is TGTGCCAGCAGTTTAGCGGCCTACAATGAGCAGTTCTTC. Translating it yields CASSLAAYNEQFF.

The chain joins TRBV29-1 to TRBJ2-3, with TRBD1 matching 9 bases. V shed 7 bases and J 3 bases; nucleotides not matched to a gene: 5. This CDR3 has 13 residues. Germline V gene sequence: CDR1 SQVTM, CDR2 ANQGSEA. The CDR3 protein is CSAGTGLTDTQYF. The CDR3 bases are TGCAGCGCCGGGACAGGGCTTACAGATACGCAGTATTTT.

V is TRBV2 and J is TRBJ2-2; 9 nucleotides agree with TRBD1. The CDR3 extends over 17 amino acids. The germline gives CDR1 SNHLY, CDR2 FYNNEI. The V and J ends lost 6 bases and 5 bases, in that order; junction bases with no gene match: 13. CDR3 coding DNA: TGTGCCAGCAGCGCCTTGCCGGGACAGGGTAGGACCGGGGAGCTGTTTTTT. Translating it yields CASSALPGQGRTGELFF.

This rearrangement joins TRBV5-1 to TRBJ1-4, with TRBD1 identical over 8 bases. The V gene's germline CDR1 is SGHRS and CDR2 YFSETQ. The ends lost 4 bases at V and 8 bases at J; junction bases unmatched: 10. The CDR3 is made up of 15 amino acids. Here the CDR3 DNA reads TGCGCCAGCAGCCCGATGACAGGGGAGGGAGAAAAACTGTTTTTT. Amino acid sequence: CASSPMTGEGEKLFF.

The chain employs TRBV4-2 and TRBJ1-5; 8 bases are a match to TRBD1. Trimming cost V 3 bases and J 2 bases; bases outside gene matches: 9. Germline V gene sequence: CDR1 LGHNA, CDR2 YNFKEQ. The CDR3 totals 17 residues. CDR3 sequence (DNA): TGTGCCAGCAGCCAGGAGACAGGGGTTTGGGGCAATCAGCCCCAGCATTTT. Translating it yields CASSQETGVWGNQPQHF.